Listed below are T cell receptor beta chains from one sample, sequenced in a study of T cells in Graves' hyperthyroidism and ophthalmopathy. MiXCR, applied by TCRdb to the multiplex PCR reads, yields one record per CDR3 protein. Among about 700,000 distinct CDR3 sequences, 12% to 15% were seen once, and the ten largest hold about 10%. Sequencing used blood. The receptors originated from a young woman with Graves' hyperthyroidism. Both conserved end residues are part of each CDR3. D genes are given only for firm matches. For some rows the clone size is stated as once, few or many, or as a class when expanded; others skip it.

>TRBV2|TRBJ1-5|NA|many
CASSEFRTQLRPQHF
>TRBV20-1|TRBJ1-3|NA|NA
CSPRDSGNTIYF
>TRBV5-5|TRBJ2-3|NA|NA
CASSVGHGGTDTQYF
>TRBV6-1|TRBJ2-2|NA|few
CASRWTGELFF
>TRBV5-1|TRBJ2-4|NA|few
CASSLTTGKNIQYF
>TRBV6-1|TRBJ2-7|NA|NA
CASRNIGRHYEQYF
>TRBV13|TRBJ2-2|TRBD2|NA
CASSVGGRVSTGELFF
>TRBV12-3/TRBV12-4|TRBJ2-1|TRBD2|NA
CASSFRAGGPNEQFF
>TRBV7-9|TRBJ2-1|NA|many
CASSMTSSADEQFF
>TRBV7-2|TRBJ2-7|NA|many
CASSLDLWGETYEQYF
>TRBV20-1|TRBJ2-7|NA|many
CSARRRLNAYEQYF
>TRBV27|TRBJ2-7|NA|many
CASSFHSTYEQYF
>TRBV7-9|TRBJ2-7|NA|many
CASSGPLSRENSYEQYF
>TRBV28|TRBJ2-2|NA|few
CASSFTWGQALTGELFF
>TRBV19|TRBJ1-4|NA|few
CASSIRREILNEKLFF
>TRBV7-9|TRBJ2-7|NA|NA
CASSSPTAAGPYEQYF
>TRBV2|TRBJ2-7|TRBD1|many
CASSVTGSEQYF
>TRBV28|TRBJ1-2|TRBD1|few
CASSRRQGAKNYGYTF
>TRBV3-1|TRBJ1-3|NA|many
CASSHGIAGNTIYF
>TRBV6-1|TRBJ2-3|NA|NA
CASRAPTDTQYF
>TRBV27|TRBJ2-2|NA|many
CASSLWGAGELFF
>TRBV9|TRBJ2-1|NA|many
CASSSDSRSYNEQFF
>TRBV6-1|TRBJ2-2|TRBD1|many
CASQDRGRDGELFF